This TCR beta chain was retrieved from a study of cytomegalovirus exposure and HLA in healthy donors. On this clone: Its antigen is not known.

This CDR3 is 12 amino acids long. Germline V gene lookup returns CDR1 SQVTM and CDR2 ANQGSEA. V trimming: 7 bases; J trimming: 2 bases; junction bases outside the gene matches: 4. Method: immunoSEQ multiplex PCR; TCRdb's copy keeps in-frame clones and lacks some. Counted here are roughly 75,000 clones, approximately 95% occurring once; the ten biggest clones make up approximately 3.5%. Overall study results and limits: The classifier was said to identify cytomegalovirus status with high specificity and sensitivity.

The sequenced sample consisted of PBMCs. This TCR came from a woman in her late teens or twenties in good health and CMV-seropositive. The J gene is TRBJ1-2, the V gene TRBV29-1; 7 bases fit TRBD1. Here the CDR3 reads CSALQGNYGYTF. The CDR3 DNA reads as TGCAGCGCTCTACAGGGGAACTATGGCTACACCTTC.